The 17 T cell receptor beta chains below were found in one sample sequenced in a study of graft-versus-host responses after intestinal transplantation. Profiled with immunoSEQ multiplex PCR; TCRdb holds only in-frame clones, not every one. The sample has under 9,500 clones, 74% seen once. Grafts had their tissue processed, releasing intraepithelial and lamina propria lymphocytes. Sequencing was performed on ileum tissue, taken about 490 days after intestinal transplant. The receptors were gathered from a human patient who received an intestinal transplant, so some T cells may come from the graft donor.

The chain is built from TRBV29-1 and TRBJ2-1, with 8 bases aligning to TRBD2. The germline CDR1 and CDR2 sequences are SQVTM and ANQGSEA. V shed 5 bases, J shed 1 base, and the junction held 16 bases outside the gene matches. This CDR3 has 18 residues. CDR3 DNA: TGCAGCGTTCACCTATCTAGTGAGCGGGGGACGTCCTACAATGAGCAGTTCTTC. Protein sequence: CSVHLSSERGTSYNEQFF.

The V and J genes are TRBV10-1 and TRBJ2-2; a possible D gene is TRBD2 (5 bases). The CDR3 is 13 residues long. In germline, CDR1 is WNHNN, CDR2 SYGVQD (reference sequence). Trimming removed 4 bases from V and 2 bases from J, with 5 bases in between. The chain's CDR3 is CASSGTNTGELFF. DNA of the CDR3: TGCGCCAGCAGTGGGACTAACACCGGGGAGCTGTTTTTT.

V and J are TRBV5-4 and TRBJ2-7; 12 bases are shared with TRBD2. This CDR3 is 15 amino acids long. From germline, CDR1 is SGHNT and CDR2 YYREEE (reference sequence). Trimming took 4 bases from V and 3 from J; bases not matched to a gene: 5. CDR3 in DNA: TGTGCCAGCAGCCAAGGACTAGCGGGGCACTACGAGCAGTACTTC. Amino acid sequence: CASSQGLAGHYEQYF.

This clone was observed a handful of times. The rearrangement uses TRBV2 and TRBJ1-3; 10 nucleotides align to TRBD1. The ends lost 3 bases at V and 1 base at J; junction bases unmatched: 6. Germline loops: CDR1 SNHLY, CDR2 FYNNEI. This CDR3 comprises 17 residues. CDR3 coding DNA: TGTGCCAGCAGTGAGCTCGGGACAGGGGTGTCTGGAAACACCATATATTTT. Its protein is CASSELGTGVSGNTIYF.

A word on this clone: This specimen includes other DNA sequences encoding the same CDR3. The chain recombines TRBV19 with TRBJ2-7, with 7 bases lining up with TRBD1. With V trimmed by 4 bases and J by 2 bases, 2 bases remained unmatched. This CDR3 is built from 13 residues. Germline V lookup: CDR1 LNHDA, CDR2 SQIVND (reference sequence). This chain's CDR3 is CASSKDRTYEQYF. CDR3 DNA sequence: TGTGCCAGTAGTAAGGACAGGACCTACGAGCAGTACTTC.

This clone has a handful of counts. V and J are TRBV7-9 and TRBJ2-4, with D maybe TRBD1 (6 bases). Germline-derived CDR1 and CDR2 are SEHNR and FQNEAQ (reference sequence). The CDR3 is made up of 16 amino acids. V lost 5 bases and J 0 bases, leaving 14 bases between the germline ends. CDR3: CASSRTTGIAKNIQYF. The CDR3 nucleotides are TGTGCCAGCAGCCGAACTACAGGGATAGCCAAAAACATTCAGTACTTC.

This chain joins TRBV6-4 and TRBJ2-3; the D is unclear. Trimming removed 0 bases at V and 0 bases at J, with 13 bases between. This CDR3 has 17 residues. Germline CDR1 reads MRHNA; CDR2 reads SNTAGT. Written as DNA, the CDR3 is TGTGCCAGCAGTGACTCGAGCGCTGTAGGTAGCACAGATACGCAGTATTTT. It is translated as CASSDSSAVGSTDTQYF.

The chain uses TRBV5-1 and TRBJ2-7; no clear D gene. CDR3 length: 12 residues. Trimming took 0 bases from V and 3 from J, leaving 4 bases between them. CDR1 SGHRS and CDR2 YFSETQ come from the germline V gene. DNA of the CDR3: TGCGCCAGCAGCTTGGAGGGCTACGAGCAGTACTTC. This gives the protein CASSLEGYEQYF.

The V gene is TRBV6-6, the J gene TRBJ1-2; D remains unclear. V was trimmed by 2 bases and J by 4 bases, leaving 11 bases between them. CDR1 is MNHNY and CDR2 is SVGAGI in the germline V gene (reference sequence). This CDR3 is 14 amino acids long. The CDR3 loop is CASSYKLGPYGYTF. In DNA form, the CDR3 reads TGTGCCAGCAGTTACAAGCTCGGTCCCTATGGCTACACCTTC.

The J gene is TRBJ1-1, the V gene TRBV12-5; D call uncertain. The CDR3 loop spans 12 amino acids. CDR1 is LGHNT, CDR2 FRNRAP, per germline. V lost 6 bases to trimming and J lost 1 base, with 6 bases between them. The CDR3 nucleotides are TGTGCTAGTGGCCACGGGAACACTGAAGCTTTCTTT. Amino acids: CASGHGNTEAFF.

The V call is TRBV9, the J call TRBJ2-3, with 10 bases aligning to TRBD2. The CDR3 loop spans 15 amino acids. Per the germline V gene, CDR1 is SGDLS and CDR2 is YYNGEE. Losses at the gene ends were 4 bases for V and 2 bases for J; bases not matched to a gene: 4. CDR3 nucleotides: TGTGCCAGCAGCACTAGCGGGACGTCCACAGATACGCAGTATTTT. Amino acids: CASSTSGTSTDTQYF.

The chain recombines TRBV15 with TRBJ1-1, with D unresolved. Germline V gives CDR1 LNHNV, CDR2 YYDKDF (reference sequence). This CDR3 is built from 14 residues. Trimming took 0 bases from V and 4 from J, leaving 9 bases between them. CDR3 nucleotides: TGTGCCACCAGCAGAGATAAAGCCGGCACTGAAGCTTTCTTT. This gives the protein CATSRDKAGTEAFF. The entire variable domain, with the rest obtained from reference TRBV15 and TRBJ1-1, is as follows: DAMVIQNPRYQVTQFGKPVTLSCSQTLNHNVMYWYQQKSSQAPKLLFHYYDKDFNNEADTPDNFQSRRPNTSFCFLDIRSPGLGDTAMYLCATSRDKAGTEAFFGQGTRLTVV.

This clone ranks as large (0.1 to 1%). The rearrangement joins TRBV19 to TRBJ2-1; 10 nucleotides align to TRBD2. CDR3 size: 15 residues. Germline lookup yields CDR1 LNHDA and CDR2 SQIVND (reference sequence). J gave up 5 bases and V 6 bases, and 7 bases lay outside the gene matches. The CDR3 is CASRKREGLNNEQFF. CDR3 DNA: TGTGCCAGTAGGAAGCGGGAGGGCCTCAACAATGAGCAGTTCTTC.

The J gene is TRBJ1-5, the V gene TRBV7-2, with D maybe TRBD1 (6 bases). The V and J ends lost 5 bases and 0 bases respectively, with 14 bases between them. CDR1 is SGHTA, CDR2 FQGNSA, per germline. This CDR3 region has 16 residues. The CDR3 sequence: CASSQSTGRSNQPQHF. In DNA form, the CDR3 reads TGTGCCAGCAGCCAATCGACAGGTCGTAGCAATCAGCCCCAGCATTTT.

V gene TRBV9 combines with J gene TRBJ1-2, with D hard to call. Germline loops: CDR1 SGDLS, CDR2 YYNGEE. The CDR3 extends over 13 amino acids. V lost 4 bases to trimming and J lost 8 bases, with 15 bases between them. The CDR3 DNA sequence: TGTGCCAGCAGCCCCCCCGGAGGGAGCGGCTACACCTTC. The encoded protein is CASSPPGGSGYTF.

The chain joins TRBV27 to TRBJ2-7; 7 bases map to TRBD2. The CDR3 spans 15 residues. The J segment lost 1 base and the V segment lost 5 bases, leaving 8 bases of the junction unmatched. CDR1 MNHEY and CDR2 SMNVEV come from the germline V gene (reference sequence). This CDR3 is CASSRAGSSSYEQYF. The CDR3 nucleotides are TGTGCCAGCAGTCGAGCGGGATCCTCATCCTACGAGCAGTACTTC.

This chain links TRBV7-9 with TRBJ1-3; the match to TRBD1 covers 7 bases. This CDR3 spans 16 amino acids. After removal of 4 bases from V and 0 bases from J, the junction contained 6 bases not matched to a gene. The germline V gene has CDR1 SEHNR and CDR2 FQNEAQ (reference sequence). The CDR3 DNA is TGTGCCAGCAGCTGGGGACAGCCGAGCTCTGGAAACACCATATATTTT. Encoded protein: CASSWGQPSSGNTIYF.